This T cell receptor (beta chain) was identified during a study of CD8 T cells in ankylosing spondylitis. Study outcomes and limitations: Ankylosing spondylitis blood appeared to carry a characteristic TCR beta motif of eight or nine highly homologous variants.

Germline values: CDR1 SNHLY, CDR2 FYNNEI. Germline trimming cut 7 bases from V and 6 bases from J; bases unmatched to any gene: 12. The CDR3 spans 15 residues. With respect to this clonotype: What it binds is not known.

TCRdb redid the calling of the 5' RACE reads with MiXCR, one entry per CDR3 protein. The table shows 300,000 to 350,000 distinct CDR3 sequences, with 20% to 25% occurring only once. The chain carries TRBV2 and TRBJ2-1; 7 positions match TRBD2. The sequence was obtained from a female donor with ankylosing spondylitis or in good health (not recorded which). Material: blood, either unsorted or a sorted T cell fraction (not recorded which). CDR3 in DNA: TGTGCCAGCAAGGTGAAGGTGGCGGGAGTCAATGAGCAGTTCTTC. It translates to CASKVKVAGVNEQFF.